These 20 T cell receptor beta chains share one sample of origin, sequenced in a study of blood T cell repertoires in COVID-19. Sequenced by immunoSEQ multiplex PCR; TCRdb stores in-frame clones only, minus some. The sample shows roughly 77,000 clones, roughly 80% of them seen only once. Sequencing was carried out using peripheral blood. The receptors were gathered from a man aged 55 to 70 with COVID-19, enrolled during active disease.

Of note for this clone: Other DNA sequences within the sample encode an identical CDR3. The CDR3 nucleotides are TGTGCCAGCAGCCAAGTGGGGGCCTCCTACAATGAGCAGTTCTTC. This encodes CASSQVGASYNEQFF. The V gene is TRBV4-2, the J gene TRBJ2-1; maybe TRBD1 (6 bases). From germline, CDR1 is LGHNA and CDR2 YNFKEQ. Trimming cost V 1 base and J 0 bases, with 7 bases left between them. The CDR3 consists of 15 residues.

This clone came up once. The genes are TRBV10-3 and TRBJ2-5, with 7 bases fitting TRBD2. The CDR3 is 15 amino acids. Unmatched junction bases numbered 3, after V lost 0 bases and J lost 2 bases. Germline loops: CDR1 ENHRY, CDR2 SYGVKD. CDR3 sequence reads: CAISESGGKQETQYF. CDR3 DNA: TGTGCCATCAGTGAGTCGGGGGGGAAACAAGAGACCCAGTACTTC.

The chain recombines TRBV5-6 with TRBJ2-7, with 7 bases fitting TRBD1. CDR3 length equals 14 residues. CDR1 is SGHDT and CDR2 is YYEEEE in the germline V gene. With V trimmed by 4 bases and J by 0 bases, 4 bases remained unmatched. CDR3 in DNA: TGTGCCAGCAGCGAGACAGGGCGCTCCTACGAGCAGTACTTC. It encodes CASSETGRSYEQYF.

V gene TRBV6-2 or TRBV6-3 combines with J gene TRBJ2-7, with D tentatively TRBD1 (6 bases). Per germline, CDR1 MNHEY and CDR2 SVGEGT. The CDR3 is 14 residues long. The germline V and J ends were trimmed by 2 bases and 3 bases, with 11 bases remaining between them. DNA for the CDR3: TGTGCCAGCAGTTACGGCTGGGGGCTCTACGAGCAGTACTTC. Its protein is CASSYGWGLYEQYF.

The genes are TRBV7-3 and TRBJ2-1; TRBD2 matches at 8 bases. Unmatched junction bases numbered 9, after V lost 5 bases and J lost 0 bases. Germline assignment: CDR1 SGHTA and CDR2 FQGTGA. The CDR3 totals 17 residues. The CDR3 sequence: CASSKRASGSSYNEQFF. CDR3 bases: TGTGCCAGCAGCAAACGGGCAAGCGGGAGCTCCTACAATGAGCAGTTCTTC.

The V gene is TRBV5-4, the J gene TRBJ2-2, with a tentative D call TRBD2 (6 bases). The V end was cut by 1 base, the J end by 4 bases, with 11 bases between. Looked up from germline, CDR1 is SGHNT and CDR2 is YYREEE (reference sequence). The CDR3 totals 15 residues. CDR3 in DNA: TGTGCCAGCAGCTTGTCCCGGGACTTCACCGGGGAGCTGTTTTTT. Translated, it gives CASSLSRDFTGELFF. Together with reference TRBV5-4 and TRBJ2-2, the CDR3 gives the full variable domain: ETGVTQSPTHLIKTRGQQVTLRCSSQSGHNTVSWYQQALGQGPQFIFQYYREEENGRGNFPPRFSGLQFPNYSSELNVNALELDDSALYLCASSLSRDFTGELFFGEGSRLTVL.

This clone has only a few counts. Its ends do not fully match the called genes, so a read error is possible. V and J are TRBV2 and TRBJ1-4; 9 nucleotides align to TRBD1. The length of the CDR3 is 17 residues. Looked up from germline, CDR1 is SNHLY and CDR2 is FYNNEI. Here the CDR3 DNA reads TGTGCCAGCAGCGAAGGGGCGTTGGACAGGGGCACTGAAAAACTGTTTTTT. Its translation is CASSEGALDRGTEKLFF.

This chain connects TRBV7-9 to TRBJ2-7; D is perhaps TRBD1 (6 bases). V was shortened by 2 bases and J by 6 bases, with 14 bases between the two germline ends. The CDR3 has 14 residues. CDR1 and CDR2 (germline): SEHNR, FQNEAQ (reference sequence). Here the CDR3 reads CASSLLNRVGEQYF. DNA of the CDR3: TGTGCCAGCAGCTTATTAAACAGGGTTGGCGAGCAGTACTTC. The variable domain in full, with the rest retrieved from reference TRBV7-9 and TRBJ2-7, is DTGVSQNPRHKITKRGQNVTFRCDPISEHNRLYWYRQTLGQGPEFLTYFQNEAQLEKSRLLSDRFSAERPKGSFSTLEIQRTEQGDSAMYLCASSLLNRVGEQYFGPGTRLTVT.

The chain uses TRBV9 and TRBJ1-6, with D uncertain. CDR1 and CDR2 from the germline V gene are SGDLS and YYNGEE. The CDR3 spans 15 residues. The V and J ends lost 4 bases and 7 bases respectively, with 15 bases between them. In nucleotides, the CDR3 is TGTGCCAGCAGCCCCCTAGGAGTACCAAATTCACCCCTCCACTTT. Translating it yields CASSPLGVPNSPLHF. The variable domain in full, completed from reference TRBV9 and TRBJ1-6, reads DSGVTQTPKHLITATGQRVTLRCSPRSGDLSVYWYQQSLDQGLQFLIQYYNGEERAKGNILERFSAQQFPDLHSELNLSSLELGDSALYFCASSPLGVPNSPLHFGNGTRLTVT.

The chain is built from TRBV5-4 and TRBJ2-7, with TRBD1 identical over 9 bases. Germline-derived CDR1 and CDR2 are SGHNT and YYREEE (reference sequence). The CDR3 has 15 residues. Unmatched junction bases numbered 8, after V lost 3 bases and J lost 4 bases. CDR3 in DNA: TGTGCCAGCAGCTCAGCCCCGGGACAGGGATACGAGCAGTACTTC. Its protein is CASSSAPGQGYEQYF.

The chain uses TRBV7-7 and TRBJ2-3; tentative D call: TRBD2 (6 bases). Looked up from germline, CDR1 is SSHAT and CDR2 is FNYEAQ (reference sequence). V was cut by 5 bases and J by 2 bases, with 14 bases left in between. This CDR3 is 15 amino acids long. The CDR3 DNA reads TGTGCCAGCAGCCTGACTAGGCGGTCCACAGATACGCAGTATTTT. This gives the protein CASSLTRRSTDTQYF.

V gene TRBV11-3 combines with J gene TRBJ2-7; maybe TRBD1 (6 bases). The V gene's germline CDR1 is SGHNT and CDR2 YENEEA. The V end lost 5 bases, the J end lost 4 bases, and 15 bases lay between the germline ends. The CDR3 is made up of 14 amino acids. In DNA form, the CDR3 reads TGTGCCAGCAGCCCCACCAGGGGAGTTTACGAGCAGTACTTC. This sequence encodes CASSPTRGVYEQYF.

The chain carries TRBV3-1 (or the pseudogene TRBV3-2) and TRBJ1-1; D is unresolved. The CDR3 is made up of 14 amino acids. The germline gives CDR1 LGHDT, CDR2 YNNKEL (reference sequence). Between the trimmed V and J ends, which lost 4 bases and 1 base, there was a span of 10 bases. The CDR3 bases are TGTGCCAGCAGCCCACGGCGGGGGAACACTGAAGCTTTCTTT. Translation gives CASSPRRGNTEAFF.

This clone was counted only a few times. The J gene is TRBJ2-7, the V gene TRBV16; 10 nucleotides align to TRBD1. Germline V gene sequence: CDR1 KGHSY, CDR2 FQNENV. The length of the CDR3 is 15 residues. The junction had 2 bases not matched to a gene; V was cut back by 0 bases and J by 3 bases. CDR3: CASSQSGQGLYEQYF. CDR3 bases: TGTGCCAGCAGCCAATCGGGACAGGGGCTCTACGAGCAGTACTTC.

The chain employs TRBV18 and TRBJ1-2; D remains ambiguous. Trimming shortened V by 3 bases and J by 3 bases, and 11 bases separated the two germline ends. CDR1 and CDR2 (germline): KGHSH, LQKENI. The CDR3 runs to 14 residues. CDR3 sequence (DNA): TGTGCCAGCTCACCCGCGCGGGGTGACTATGGCTACACCTTC. It yields the protein CASSPARGDYGYTF.

The table lists this clone with a few counts. CDR3 amino acids: CASSLMEGREQYF. DNA for the CDR3: TGTGCCAGCAGTTTAATGGAGGGGCGCGAGCAGTACTTC. This chain uses TRBV12-3 or TRBV12-4 with TRBJ2-7; possible D gene TRBD2, 6 bases. This CDR3 has 13 amino acids. V lost 2 bases and J 6 bases, leaving 11 bases between the germline ends.

J is TRBJ2-5 and V is TRBV2, with 8 bases that match TRBD2. The V gene's germline CDR1 is SNHLY and CDR2 FYNNEI. With V trimmed by 3 bases and J by 7 bases, 7 bases remained unmatched. The CDR3 runs to 14 residues. The CDR3 region has the DNA TGTGCCAGCAGTGAGACGGGGGGGCTGGGGACCCAGTACTTC. This encodes CASSETGGLGTQYF.

The chain links TRBV5-1 to TRBJ2-5; the D gene is possibly TRBD1 (5 bases). Germline V gives CDR1 SGHRS, CDR2 YFSETQ. Trimming shortened V by 1 base and J by 3 bases, and 10 bases separated the two germline ends. The CDR3 extends over 14 amino acids. The CDR3 bases are TGCGCCAGCAGCTTGAGAGCCAGGGAAGAGACCCAGTACTTC. Translated: CASSLRAREETQYF.

The V and J genes are TRBV28 and TRBJ2-4; a weak D match, TRBD2 (7 bases). The V gene's germline CDR1 is MDHEN and CDR2 SYDVKM. This CDR3 is built from 16 residues. V lost 6 bases to trimming and J lost 3 bases, with 18 bases between them. CDR3 loop: CASSFLGGGHKNIQYF. The CDR3 region has the DNA TGTGCCAGCAGCTTTTTGGGGGGGGGCCACAAAAACATTCAGTACTTC.

This chain links TRBV11-2 with TRBJ2-1; 8 bases line up with TRBD2. V shed 2 bases, J shed 9 bases, and the junction held 12 bases outside the gene matches. Germline V CDR1 and CDR2: SGHAT, FQNNGV. There are 16 residues in the CDR3. The CDR3 region is CASSLLTGGSLGEQFF. The DNA of the CDR3 is TGTGCCAGCAGCTTATTAACGGGAGGGAGTCTGGGTGAGCAGTTCTTC.